This TCR beta chain emerged from a study of CD8+CD57+ T cells in acquired aplastic anemia. CD8+CD57+ cell expansion, shown by flow cytometry, had occurred in the patients selected for sequencing. The template for TCR beta VDJ and CDR3 sequence profiling was genomic DNA. TCRdb ran MiXCR on the reads and lists one entry per CDR3 protein. Of around 250,000 distinct CDR3 sequences listed, approximately 86% were seen once; the top ten hold less than 50%. The trim removed 3 bases at V and 2 bases at J, leaving 9 bases unmatched. This CDR3 region has 17 residues. The germline gives CDR1 MNHNS, CDR2 SASEGT. The chain recombines TRBV6-1 with TRBJ2-7, with 11 bases that match TRBD1. The sequencing sample was made of sorted CD4+, CD8+, or CD8+CD57+ T cells (not recorded which) from PBMCs. This receptor was taken from a human donor with aplastic anemia. CDR3 DNA: TGTGCCAGCAGTGACGGGGACAGGGGGTCTGTCGCCTACGAGCAGTACTTC. Translating it yields CASSDGDRGSVAYEQYF.